The next 27 T cell receptor beta chains were all read from a single sample in a study of siplizumab effects on memory and regulatory T cells (dated by TCRdb to between 2018 and 2021). Libraries were constructed by the immunoSEQ multiplex PCR assay. The table comes from immuneACCESS by way of TCRdb, which keeps in-frame sequences with V and J called. Part of the clones is missing from these tables; in studies checked, under half for an unresolved V gene and the rest for unknown reasons. This sample is represented by over 60,000 clones; more than 80% of them were singletons. More than 25% of the sample is taken by the ten largest. Material: CD8+ T cells sorted from blood. These receptors were taken from a human donor in good health.

The genes are TRBV7-8 and TRBJ2-1; D ambiguous. The CDR3 spans 13 residues. Germline lookup yields CDR1 SGHVS and CDR2 FQNEAQ. V was trimmed by 7 bases and J by 4 bases, leaving 11 bases between them. The CDR3 coding sequence is TGTGCCAGCACCGCTTCATATTACAATGAGCAGTTCTTC. It translates to CASTASYYNEQFF.

The CDR3 DNA reads as TGTGCCAGCAGCGCCGATCTAGGAAATGAGCAGTTCTTC. It specifies CASSADLGNEQFF. This rearrangement joins TRBV9 to TRBJ2-1; no reliable D call. The CDR3 spans 13 residues. Trimming stripped 3 bases from V and 7 bases from J, with 11 bases between. Germline lookup yields CDR1 SGDLS and CDR2 YYNGEE.

CDR3 sequence reads: CASSLGHGSSQHF. The DNA for the CDR3 is TGTGCCAGCAGCCTGGGGCATGGTTCGTCCCAGCATTTT. V gene TRBV7-6 combines with J gene TRBJ1-5; D is possibly TRBD1 (5 bases). The CDR3 covers 13 residues. Trimming took off 5 bases at V and 11 bases at J, with 16 bases between the two ends. Germline V CDR1 and CDR2: SGHVS, FNYEAQ.

The chain uses TRBV7-9 and TRBJ2-3; 9 nucleotides align to TRBD2. The CDR3 totals 16 residues. The junction had 11 bases not matched to a gene; V was cut back by 6 bases and J by 4 bases. Per the germline V gene, CDR1 is SEHNR and CDR2 is FQNEAQ (reference sequence). Written as DNA, the CDR3 is TGTGCCAGCAGGCCCCCGGGACTAGCACTCCCAGATACGCAGTATTTT. The encoded protein is CASRPPGLALPDTQYF. Full variable domain (remainder filled in from reference TRBV7-9 and TRBJ2-3): DTGVSQNPRHKITKRGQNVTFRCDPISEHNRLYWYRQTLGQGPEFLTYFQNEAQLEKSRLLSDRFSAERPKGSFSTLEIQRTEQGDSAMYLCASRPPGLALPDTQYFGPGTRLTVL.

This clone has just one count. The chain carries TRBV10-2 and TRBJ1-1, with a possible D match to TRBD1 (6 bases). The CDR3 loop spans 14 amino acids. Trimming left V 7 bases short and J 2 bases short, with 14 bases between. CDR1 WSHSY and CDR2 SAAADI come from the germline V gene. CDR3 sequence (DNA): TGCGCCAGCACCCCGCGGACAGTTAACACTGAAGCTTTCTTT. Residues: CASTPRTVNTEAFF.

This rearrangement joins TRBV11-3 to TRBJ2-2; no clear D. CDR1 and CDR2 from the germline V gene are SGHNT and YENEEA. Between the trimmed V and J ends, which lost 4 bases and 3 bases, there was a span of 3 bases. The CDR3 consists of 12 residues. CDR3 sequence: CASSSYTGELFF. The CDR3 bases are TGTGCCAGCAGCTCTTACACCGGGGAGCTGTTTTTT.

The sample holds one count of this clone. The genes are TRBV19 and TRBJ1-1; 11 nucleotides line up with TRBD1. The CDR3 sequence is 15 residues long. From germline, CDR1 is LNHDA and CDR2 SQIVND (reference sequence). The V segment lost 3 bases and the J segment 4 bases; nucleotides outside the gene matches: 4. The CDR3 DNA sequence: TGTGCCAGTAGTATCGGCGGGACAGGGGGCACTGAAGCTTTCTTT. Amino acids: CASSIGGTGGTEAFF.

This sequence joins TRBV9 and TRBJ1-5; D might be TRBD1 (5 bases). This CDR3 spans 15 amino acids. The germline V gene encodes CDR1 SGDLS and CDR2 YYNGEE. The V and J ends lost 3 bases and 1 base respectively, with 11 bases between them. In DNA form, the CDR3 reads TGTGCCAGCAGCGCTGGGGCAACCAGCAATCAGCCCCAGCATTTT. This gives the protein CASSAGATSNQPQHF.

The CDR3 DNA reads as TGCGCCAGCAGCCAACCTCCGGGACAGGGTTCCGAGCAGTACTTC. This codes for CASSQPPGQGSEQYF. This chain joins TRBV4-1 and TRBJ2-7, with TRBD1 matching 9 bases. V trimming: 2 bases; J trimming: 6 bases; junction bases outside the gene matches: 8. CDR3 length: 15 residues. CDR1 and CDR2 (germline): MGHRA, YSYEKL.

In DNA, the CDR3 is TGTGCCAGCAGTGCCTGGGGGGAATCCTACGAGCAGTACTTC. Protein: CASSAWGESYEQYF. The chain is built from TRBV6-1 and TRBJ2-7; TRBD2 might be the D (6 bases). The V end was cut by 4 bases, the J end by 1 base, with 11 bases between. Per germline, CDR1 MNHNS and CDR2 SASEGT. CDR3 length: 14 amino acids.

This clone appeared a single time. The V gene is TRBV2, the J gene TRBJ2-2; 7 bases line up with TRBD2. The CDR3 covers 13 residues. Germline CDR1 reads SNHLY; CDR2 reads FYNNEI. The V and J ends lost 4 bases and 5 bases, in that order; junction bases with no gene match: 1. The CDR3 sequence is CASSAGGTGELFF. DNA for the CDR3: TGTGCCAGCAGTGCCGGGGGGACCGGGGAGCTGTTTTTT. The full variable domain, rest sourced from reference TRBV2 and TRBJ2-2, is EPEVTQTPSHQVTQMGQEVILRCVPISNHLYFYWYRQILGQKVEFLVSFYNNEISEKSEIFDDQFSVERPDGSNFTLKIRSTKLEDSAMYFCASSAGGTGELFFGEGSRLTVL.

This clone appeared a single time. V is TRBV19 and J is TRBJ1-1, with D hard to call. The CDR3 covers 15 residues. The ends were cut back, 4 bases at V and 6 bases at J, with 18 bases in the middle. Germline V CDR1 and CDR2: LNHDA, SQIVND (reference sequence). Written as DNA, the CDR3 is TGTGCCAGTAGTAATCTCGTGGGCGACCGGGCTGAAGCTTTCTTT. Protein sequence: CASSNLVGDRAEAFF.

The chain is built from TRBV2 and TRBJ2-3; the match to TRBD2 covers 9 bases. Germline CDR1 SNHLY, CDR2 FYNNEI. V shed 4 bases and J 3 bases; nucleotides not matched to a gene: 8. This CDR3 is 16 amino acids long. In DNA, the CDR3 is TGTGCCAGCAGTGGTCGACTAGCGGAGCCGACAGATACGCAGTATTTT. Translation gives CASSGRLAEPTDTQYF.

The V call is TRBV5-8, the J call TRBJ2-2, with 7 bases fitting TRBD1. Germline lookup yields CDR1 SGHTS and CDR2 YDEGEE. The ends lost 0 bases at V and 3 bases at J; junction bases unmatched: 5. CDR3 length: 16 residues. CDR3 in DNA: TGTGCCAGCAGCTTGGTAACAGGGGTTGACACCGGGGAGCTGTTTTTT. This gives the protein CASSLVTGVDTGELFF.

The gene calls are TRBV21-1 and TRBJ2-3; the table's D call TRBD2 went unverified against the DNA. TRBV21-1 is a pseudogene. The CDR3 extends over 16 amino acids. CDR3 coding DNA: TGTGCCAGCAGCGCCCGGACTAGCGGGCTGACAGATACGCAGTATTTT. As protein: CASSARTSGLTDTQYF.

V gene TRBV7-3 combines with J gene TRBJ1-2; D gene unclear. The CDR3 extends over 14 amino acids. Germline assignment: CDR1 SGHTA and CDR2 FQGTGA. The germline V and J ends were trimmed by 5 bases and 4 bases, with 14 bases remaining between them. CDR3 protein: CASSPNGGPYGYTF. In DNA, the CDR3 is TGTGCCAGCAGCCCTAACGGCGGCCCCTATGGCTACACCTTC.

The rearrangement uses TRBV6-1 and TRBJ2-5, with D perhaps matching TRBD2 (6 bases). The CDR3 is made up of 14 amino acids. V dropped 4 bases and J dropped 5 bases, with 14 bases sitting between them. Germline values: CDR1 MNHNS, CDR2 SASEGT. The CDR3 here is CASSGGVLLETQYF. The DNA of the CDR3 is TGTGCCAGCAGTGGGGGGGTGTTGCTGGAGACCCAGTACTTC.

The CDR3 is CASSHDPGDTDEQYF. The CDR3 coding sequence is TGCGCCAGCAGCCATGACCCCGGGGACACGGACGAGCAGTACTTC. The chain recombines TRBV4-1 with TRBJ2-7; D perhaps matches TRBD1 (6 bases). This CDR3 is built from 15 residues. V was clipped by 3 bases and J by 5 bases, with 17 bases between them. Germline CDR1 MGHRA, CDR2 YSYEKL.

This clone was seen only a few times. The chain employs TRBV7-8 and TRBJ2-1; no reliable D call. The germline CDR1 and CDR2 sequences are SGHVS and FQNEAQ. The CDR3 loop spans 13 amino acids. V was pared by 4 bases and J by 3 bases, with 7 bases between. The CDR3, as DNA: TGTGCCAGCAGCTCCCCGGACTACAATGAGCAGTTCTTC. Translated, it gives CASSSPDYNEQFF.

The chain links TRBV6-1 to TRBJ1-1; D remains ambiguous. CDR1 is MNHNS and CDR2 is SASEGT in the germline V gene. The CDR3 spans 13 residues. The V gene lost 6 bases and the J gene lost 6 bases, with 14 bases spanning the gap. As DNA, the CDR3 is TGTGCCAGCAGCTTATTTACGCCTCCTGAAGCTTTCTTT. It encodes CASSLFTPPEAFF.

This clone has more than one count but fewer than ten. The chain employs TRBV27 and TRBJ1-4; D perhaps matches TRBD1 (6 bases). Looked up from germline, CDR1 is MNHEY and CDR2 is SMNVEV (reference sequence). The CDR3 is 15 amino acids. Between the trimmed V and J ends, which lost 7 bases and 8 bases, there was a span of 20 bases. CDR3 DNA sequence: TGTGCCAGCACCTTTTCTGGACAGCTCGGGGAAAAACTGTTTTTT. It codes for CASTFSGQLGEKLFF.

CDR3 DNA: TGTGCCAGGAGGAGGTGGTGGTATTCAGATACGCAGTATTTT. Translating it yields CARRRWWYSDTQYF. This chain connects TRBV28 to TRBJ2-3; perhaps TRBD2 as D (5 bases). CDR3 length equals 14 residues. Trimming took off 9 bases at V and 4 bases at J, with 17 bases between the two ends. Germline loops: CDR1 MDHEN, CDR2 SYDVKM.

The V call is TRBV6-5, the J call TRBJ1-6; 7 bases match TRBD1. The CDR3 runs to 16 residues. V was clipped by 2 bases and J by 6 bases; unmatched bases: 7. Germline V gene lookup returns CDR1 MNHEY and CDR2 SVGAGI. This chain's CDR3 is CASSYRTGWGNSPLHF. CDR3 nucleotides: TGTGCCAGCAGTTACCGGACAGGTTGGGGTAATTCACCCCTCCACTTT.

V and J are TRBV5-4 and TRBJ2-2, with D perhaps assigned TRBD1 or TRBD2 (5 bases each). V was clipped by 0 bases and J by 9 bases, with 9 bases between them. This CDR3 comprises 13 residues. Germline V CDR1 and CDR2: SGHNT, YYREEE (reference sequence). CDR3 protein: CASSLVPGRELFF. The CDR3 DNA reads TGTGCCAGCAGCTTGGTTCCGGGACGGGAGCTGTTTTTT.

This rearrangement joins TRBV7-2 to TRBJ2-7; tentatively, D is TRBD1 (6 bases). This CDR3 contains 13 residues. Trimming took 6 bases from V and 2 from J, leaving 11 bases between them. CDR1 is SGHTA and CDR2 is FQGNSA in the germline V gene. The CDR3 region is CASRPGAPYEQYF. CDR3 DNA sequence: TGTGCCAGCAGGCCAGGGGCACCCTACGAGCAGTACTTC.

The rearrangement uses TRBV7-8 and TRBJ1-5; no reliable D call. Per the germline V gene, CDR1 is SGHVS and CDR2 is FQNEAQ. The CDR3 has 14 residues. Between the trimmed V and J ends, which lost 2 bases and 1 base, there was a span of 6 bases. CDR3: CASSLTGSNQPQHF. The CDR3 region has the DNA TGTGCCAGCAGCTTAACGGGGAGCAATCAGCCCCAGCATTTT. The entire variable domain, with the rest obtained from reference TRBV7-8 and TRBJ1-5, is as follows: GAGVSQSPRYKVAKRGQDVALRCDPISGHVSLFWYQQALGQGPEFLTYFQNEAQLDKSGLPSDRFFAERPEGSVSTLKIQRTQQEDSAVYLCASSLTGSNQPQHFGDGTRLSIL.

The rearrangement links TRBV5-6 to TRBJ2-7; no definite D call. Germline V gene data show CDR1 as SGHDT and CDR2 as YYEEEE. The CDR3 spans 15 residues. V was pared by 6 bases and J by 2 bases, with 18 bases between. The CDR3 DNA is TGTGCCAGCAACCCCTACGATGGCTCGACCTACGAGCAGTACTTC. Translated: CASNPYDGSTYEQYF.